A single count supports the clone carrying this T cell receptor (beta chain). Germline CDR1 and CDR2: SGHRS and YFSETQ. CDR3 length equals 13 residues. V shed 3 bases, J shed 6 bases, and the junction held 3 bases outside the gene matches. These data belong to a study of blood T cell repertoires in COVID-19. Looking at the study overall: Both acute and convalescent COVID-19 samples were obtained from the United States, Italy and Spain. T cells, B-cell-depleted T cells, or PBMCs supplied cDNA or gDNA.

As originally analysed: Scientists estimated how many nucleated cells there were by amplifying reference gene primers. Sequencing was performed with immunoSEQ multiplex PCR; in TCRdb, only in-frame clones are kept and a portion is missing. The V and J calls and clone size were taken over from that table, and D and trimming were inferred from the DNA. The data show some 31,000 clones, with less than 95% seen just once and around 1% held by the top ten. This chain joins TRBV5-1 and TRBJ2-3; 8 nucleotides agree with TRBD1. Material: peripheral blood. The receptor's source is a man between 65 and 79 years old with active or convalescent COVID-19. Here the CDR3 DNA reads TGCGCCAGCAGCTCAGGGGGCAGGGATACGCAGTATTTT. This encodes CASSSGGRDTQYF.